A single T cell receptor (beta chain) is shown here with its context. This entry comes from a study of blood T cell repertoires in COVID-19. Original data processing: Using reference gene primer amplification, nucleated cell counts were estimated. Data came from immunoSEQ multiplex PCR; TCRdb stores just in-frame clones and leaves some out. V and J calls and clone size come straight from that table; D and trimming were deduced from the DNA. The sample shows 150,000 to 200,000 clones, about 85% of them seen only once. The germline V gene has CDR1 SGHRS and CDR2 YFSETQ. This CDR3 comprises 14 residues. V lost 1 base and J 0 bases, leaving 2 bases between the germline ends.

The sequenced sample was peripheral blood. The TCR originated in a human donor with acute or convalescent COVID-19. The donor label of this sample is uncertain. This chain connects TRBV5-1 to TRBJ2-6; D is unresolved. Written as DNA, the CDR3 is TGCGCCAGCAGCTTGCGCTCTGGGGCCAACGTCCTGACTTTC. This translates into CASSLRSGANVLTF.